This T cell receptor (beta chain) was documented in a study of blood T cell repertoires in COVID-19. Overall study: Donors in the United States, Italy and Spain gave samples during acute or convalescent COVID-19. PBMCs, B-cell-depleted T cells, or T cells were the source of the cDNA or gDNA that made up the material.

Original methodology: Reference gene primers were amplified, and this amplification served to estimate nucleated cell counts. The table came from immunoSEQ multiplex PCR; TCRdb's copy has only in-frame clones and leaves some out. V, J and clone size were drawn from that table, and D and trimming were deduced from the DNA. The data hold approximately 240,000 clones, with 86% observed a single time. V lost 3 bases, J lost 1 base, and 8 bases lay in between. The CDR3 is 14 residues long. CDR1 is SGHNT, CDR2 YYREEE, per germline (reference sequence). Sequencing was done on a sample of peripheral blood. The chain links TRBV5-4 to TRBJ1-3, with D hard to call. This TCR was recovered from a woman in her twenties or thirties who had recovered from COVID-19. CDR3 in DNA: TGTGCCAGCAGCTCGCGGGGTTCTGGAAACACCATATATTTT. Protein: CASSSRGSGNTIYF.